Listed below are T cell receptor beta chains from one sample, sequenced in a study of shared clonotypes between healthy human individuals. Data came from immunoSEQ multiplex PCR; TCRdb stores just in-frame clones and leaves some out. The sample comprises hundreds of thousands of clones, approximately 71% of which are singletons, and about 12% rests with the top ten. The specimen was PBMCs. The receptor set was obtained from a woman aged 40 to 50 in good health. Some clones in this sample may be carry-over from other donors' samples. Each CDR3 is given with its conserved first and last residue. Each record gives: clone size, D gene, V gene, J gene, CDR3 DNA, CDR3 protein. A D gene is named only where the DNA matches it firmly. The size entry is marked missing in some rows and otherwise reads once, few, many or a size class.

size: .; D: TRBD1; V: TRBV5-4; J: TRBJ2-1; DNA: TGTGCCAGCAGCCGGGACAGCCGCTACAATGAGCAGTTCTTC; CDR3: CASSRDSRYNEQFF
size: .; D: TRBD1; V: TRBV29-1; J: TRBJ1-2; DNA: TGCAGCGTGGACCCGACAGGGACGAATGGCTACACCTTC; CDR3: CSVDPTGTNGYTF
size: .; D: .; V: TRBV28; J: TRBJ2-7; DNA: TGTGCCAGCAGTTTCATAGACAGCGAGCAGTACTTC; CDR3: CASSFIDSEQYF
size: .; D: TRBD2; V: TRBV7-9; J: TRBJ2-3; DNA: TGTGCCACCGGACTAGCGGGAGTATCAGATACGCAGTATTTT; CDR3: CATGLAGVSDTQYF
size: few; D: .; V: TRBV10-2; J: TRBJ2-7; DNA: TGCGCCAGCAGTGGGGGAGCCGAGCAGTACTTC; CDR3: CASSGGAEQYF
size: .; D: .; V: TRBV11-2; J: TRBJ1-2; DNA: TGTGCCAGCAGCTCCTACCGGGACCCGGCCCGGGCTAACTATGGCTACACCTTC; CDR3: CASSSYRDPARANYGYTF
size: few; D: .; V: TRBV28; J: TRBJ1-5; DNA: TGTGCCAGCAGCCCCCCCAATCAGCCCCAGCATTTT; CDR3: CASSPPNQPQHF
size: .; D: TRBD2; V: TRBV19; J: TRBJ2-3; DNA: TGTGCCAGTAGTTCCCACCCCCCGGGGGAGGGCCAAGATACGCAGTATTTT; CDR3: CASSSHPPGEGQDTQYF
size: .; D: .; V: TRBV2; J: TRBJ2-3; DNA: TGTGCCAGCAGATGGGGAACAGATACGCAGTATTTT; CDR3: CASRWGTDTQYF
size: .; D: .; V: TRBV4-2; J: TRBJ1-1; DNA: TGTGCCAGCAGCCATCAGGTGGGGGGGAACACTGAAGCTTTCTTT; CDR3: CASSHQVGGNTEAFF
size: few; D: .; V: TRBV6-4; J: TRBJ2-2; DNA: TGTGCCAGCAGTGTAAGCCCGACCGGGGAGCTGTTTTTT; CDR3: CASSVSPTGELFF
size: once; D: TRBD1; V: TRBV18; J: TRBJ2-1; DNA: TGTGCCAGCTCACCATCCCGGACAGGGGGCTTACCCCTGGGGTACAATGAGCAGTTCTTC; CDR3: CASSPSRTGGLPLGYNEQFF
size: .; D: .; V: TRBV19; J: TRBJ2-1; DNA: TGTGCCAGTAGTCTAGCCGGGCCAGAAGACAATGAGCAGTTCTTC; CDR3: CASSLAGPEDNEQFF
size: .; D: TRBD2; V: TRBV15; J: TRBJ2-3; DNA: TGTGCCACCAGCACCCTAGCGGGAGCAACAGATACGCAGTATTTT; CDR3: CATSTLAGATDTQYF
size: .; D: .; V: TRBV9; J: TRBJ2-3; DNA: TGTGCCAGCAGCGTAGGGAGCACAGATACGCAGTATTTT; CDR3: CASSVGSTDTQYF
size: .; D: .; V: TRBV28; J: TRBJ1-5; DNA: TGTGCCAGCAGTTTACTGACGATGGGGGGCGGCAATCAGCCCCAGCATTTT; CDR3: CASSLLTMGGGNQPQHF
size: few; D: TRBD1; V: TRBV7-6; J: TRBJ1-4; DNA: TGTGCCAGCAGCAACCGGGACAGGGAACGTGGTGAAAAACTGTTTTTT; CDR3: CASSNRDRERGEKLFF
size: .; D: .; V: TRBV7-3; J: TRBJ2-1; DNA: TGTGCCAGCAGCTTACCATCCTCCGAGCAGTTCTTC; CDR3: CASSLPSSEQFF
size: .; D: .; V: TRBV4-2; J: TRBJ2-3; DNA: TGTGCCAGCAGCCAAGAAGATAGACGCACAGATACGCAGTATTTT; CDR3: CASSQEDRRTDTQYF
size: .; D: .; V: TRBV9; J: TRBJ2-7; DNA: TGTGCCAGCAGCGTCCGGGACTTAAACTACGAGCAGTACTTC; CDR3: CASSVRDLNYEQYF
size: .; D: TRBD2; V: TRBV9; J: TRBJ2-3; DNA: TGTGCCAGCAGCGTACGCGGGAGGGCCGAAGATACGCAGTATTTT; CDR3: CASSVRGRAEDTQYF
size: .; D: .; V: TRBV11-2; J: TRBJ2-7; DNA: TGTGCCAGCAGCTTCGCTGGCAGATCCCAGTACTTC; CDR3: CASSFAGRSQYF
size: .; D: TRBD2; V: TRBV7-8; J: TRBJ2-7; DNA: TGTGCCAGCAGCTTAGGACTAGCGGGAGCGGGAATTACCTACGAGCAGTACTTC; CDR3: CASSLGLAGAGITYEQYF
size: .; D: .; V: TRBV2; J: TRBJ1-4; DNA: TGTGCCAGCACCACGGGGGGGGCGTATGAAAAACTGTTTTTT; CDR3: CASTTGGAYEKLFF
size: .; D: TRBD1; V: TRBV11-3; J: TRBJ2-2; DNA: TGTGCCAGCAGCGCGGGACAGGGAATGACCGGGGAGCTGTTTTTT; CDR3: CASSAGQGMTGELFF
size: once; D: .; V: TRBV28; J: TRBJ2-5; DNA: TGTGCCAGCAGTCCTCCGCAGGGGGGCCAAGAGACCCAGTACTTC; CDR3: CASSPPQGGQETQYF
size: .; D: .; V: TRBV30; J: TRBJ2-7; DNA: TGTGCCTGGAGCCCCTACGGGGACGAGCAGTACTTC; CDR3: CAWSPYGDEQYF
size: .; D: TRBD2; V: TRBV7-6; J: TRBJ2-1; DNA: TGTGCCAGCAGCTTAGATCTCCCCGCACTAGCGGGATACAATGAGCAGTTCTTC; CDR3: CASSLDLPALAGYNEQFF
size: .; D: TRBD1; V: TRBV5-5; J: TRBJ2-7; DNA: TGTGCCAGCAGCTGGACAGGGCAATCGTACGAGCAGTACTTC; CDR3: CASSWTGQSYEQYF
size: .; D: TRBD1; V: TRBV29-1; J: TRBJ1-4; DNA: TGCAGCGCAAATACAGGGGGCCAAAGTGAAAAACTGTTTTTT; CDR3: CSANTGGQSEKLFF
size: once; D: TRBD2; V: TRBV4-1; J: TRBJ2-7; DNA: TGCGCCAGCAGCCAATCTCCGGGAGGAGGTTACGAGCAGTACTTC; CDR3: CASSQSPGGGYEQYF
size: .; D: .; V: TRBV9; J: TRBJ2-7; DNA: TGTGCCAGCAGCGTAGGCCTGAACTACGAGCAGTACTTC; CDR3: CASSVGLNYEQYF
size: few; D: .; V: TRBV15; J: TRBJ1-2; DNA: TGTGCCACCAGCAGAGAATCCCTGGGGAGGTACACCTTC; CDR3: CATSRESLGRYTF
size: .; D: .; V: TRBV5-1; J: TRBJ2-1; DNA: TGCGCCAGCAGCTTGGGAATCGGGGGGCGTAATGAGCAGTTCTTC; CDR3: CASSLGIGGRNEQFF
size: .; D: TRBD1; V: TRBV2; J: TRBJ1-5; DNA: TGTGCCAGCAGTGAGGGACAGCCCTTGAATCAGCCCCAGCATTTT; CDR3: CASSEGQPLNQPQHF
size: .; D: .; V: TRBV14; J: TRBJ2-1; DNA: TGTGCCAGCAGCCAAGGCGGAGAGCAGTTCTTC; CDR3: CASSQGGEQFF
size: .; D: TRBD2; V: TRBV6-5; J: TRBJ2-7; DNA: TGTGCCAGCAGACGTAGCGGGACTAGGGACGAGCAGTACTTC; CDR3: CASRRSGTRDEQYF